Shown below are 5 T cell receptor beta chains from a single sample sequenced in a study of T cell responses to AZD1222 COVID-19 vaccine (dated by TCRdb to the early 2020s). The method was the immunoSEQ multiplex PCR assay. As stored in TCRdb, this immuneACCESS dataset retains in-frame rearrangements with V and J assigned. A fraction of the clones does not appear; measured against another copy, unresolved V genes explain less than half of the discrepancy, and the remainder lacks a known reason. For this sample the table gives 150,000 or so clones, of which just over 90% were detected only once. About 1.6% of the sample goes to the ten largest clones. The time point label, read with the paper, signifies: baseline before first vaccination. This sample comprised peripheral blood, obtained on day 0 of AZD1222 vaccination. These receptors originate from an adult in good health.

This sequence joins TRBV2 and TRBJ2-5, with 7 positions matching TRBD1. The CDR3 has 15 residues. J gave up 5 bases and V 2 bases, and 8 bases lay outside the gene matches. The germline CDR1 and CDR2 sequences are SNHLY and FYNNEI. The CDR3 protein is CASSETTGLGETQYF. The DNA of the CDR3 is TGTGCCAGCAGTGAAACGACAGGGTTAGGTGAGACCCAGTACTTC.

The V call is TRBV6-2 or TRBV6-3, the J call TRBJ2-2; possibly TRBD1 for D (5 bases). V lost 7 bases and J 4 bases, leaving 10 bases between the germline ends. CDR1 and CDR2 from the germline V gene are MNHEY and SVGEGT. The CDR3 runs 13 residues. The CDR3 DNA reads TGTGCCAGCAACCCTACAGGCACCGGGGAGCTGTTTTTT. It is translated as CASNPTGTGELFF.

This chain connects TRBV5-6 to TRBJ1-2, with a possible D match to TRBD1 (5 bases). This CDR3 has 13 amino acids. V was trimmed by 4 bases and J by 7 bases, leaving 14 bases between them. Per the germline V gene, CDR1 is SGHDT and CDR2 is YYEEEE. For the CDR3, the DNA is TGTGCCAGCAGCCCCCGCAGGGAGGGTGGCTACACCTTC. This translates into CASSPRREGGYTF.

CDR3 region: CASSLSWGSYEQYF. CDR3 DNA: TGCGCCAGCAGCTTAAGCTGGGGGTCCTACGAGCAGTACTTC. This chain links TRBV5-1 with TRBJ2-7, with D perhaps given as TRBD1 or TRBD2 (5 bases each). The germline CDR1 and CDR2 sequences are SGHRS and YFSETQ. The V end lost 2 bases, the J end lost 1 base, and 10 bases lay between the germline ends. This CDR3 comprises 14 residues.

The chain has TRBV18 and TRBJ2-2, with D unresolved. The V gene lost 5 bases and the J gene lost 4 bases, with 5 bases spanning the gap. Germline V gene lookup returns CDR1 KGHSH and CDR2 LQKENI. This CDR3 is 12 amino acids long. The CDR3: CASSKGTGELFF. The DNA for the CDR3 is TGTGCCAGCTCAAAGGGCACCGGGGAGCTGTTTTTT.